Listed below are T cell receptor beta chains from one sample, sequenced in a study of early stage breast cancer tumors. Repertoires were generated with immunoSEQ multiplex PCR, while TCRdb's copy carries only in-frame clones and drops some. This table has some 14,000 clones, approximately 88% appearing once. Sequencing was done on a sample of normal breast tissue next to the tumor. The receptors originated from a person between 30 and 45 years old with breast cancer. Each CDR3 is given with its conserved first and last residue. The order of the fields is clone size, D gene, J gene, V gene, CDR3 DNA, CDR3 protein. D genes are given only for firm matches. Clone size, where shown, is once, few, many, or a class for clones that have expanded.

.	.	TRBJ2-2	TRBV15	TGTGCCACCGGATTTGGGGCGAACACCGGGGAGCTGTTTTTT	CATGFGANTGELFF
.	.	TRBJ2-3	TRBV6-4	TGTGCCAGCAGTGACCGGGACGGCTCTAGCACAGATACGCAGTATTTT	CASSDRDGSSTDTQYF
.	.	TRBJ2-5	TRBV29-1	TGCAGCGCGGGCCAAGAGACCCAGTACTTC	CSAGQETQYF
.	.	TRBJ2-2	TRBV5-4	TGTGCCAGCAGTTTGACATACACCGGGGAGCTGTTTTTT	CASSLTYTGELFF
.	.	TRBJ2-7	TRBV10-3	TGTGCCACCAGCGGACTTTCCTCCTACGAGCAGTACTTC	CATSGLSSYEQYF
.	.	TRBJ1-2	TRBV5-1	TGCGCCAGCAGCTGGACCCCAGGGGCAGGTTACTATGGCTACACCTTC	CASSWTPGAGYYGYTF
.	.	TRBJ2-7	TRBV10-3	TGTGCCATCAGTGGTGGCAGTGTGAGCGAGCAGTACTTC	CAISGGSVSEQYF
.	TRBD1	TRBJ1-3	TRBV9	TGTGCCAGCAGCCCAGGGGACAGACATTACTCTGGAAACACCATATATTTT	CASSPGDRHYSGNTIYF
.	TRBD2	TRBJ2-1	TRBV7-9	TGTGCCAGCATCCGGGGACTAGCGGGAGGTCGGGACAATGAGCAGTTCTTC	CASIRGLAGGRDNEQFF
.	.	TRBJ1-4	TRBV7-9	TGTGCCAGCAGCTTGTCTGTTGAAAAACTGTTTTTT	CASSLSVEKLFF
.	TRBD2	TRBJ2-7	TRBV5-4	TGTGCCAGCAGCCCGAGGACTAGTCGAGAGCAGTACTTC	CASSPRTSREQYF
once	TRBD2	TRBJ2-7	TRBV27	TGTGCCAGCAGTTTGGGCGGGAGCTCCTACGAGCAGTACTTC	CASSLGGSSYEQYF
.	.	TRBJ2-2	TRBV7-7	TGTGCTAGCAGCTTACGGGGGAACGACGGGGAGCTGTTTTTT	CASSLRGNDGELFF
.	TRBD2	TRBJ2-1	TRBV6-1	TGTGCCAGCAGTGAACTAGCGGGCTCCTACAATGAGCAGTTCTTC	CASSELAGSYNEQFF
.	.	TRBJ2-5	TRBV25-1	TGTGCCAGCAGTGACCCGGGGGAGACCCAGTACTTC	CASSDPGETQYF
large	TRBD1	TRBJ1-5	TRBV7-8	TGTGCCAGCACCCAGAACAGGGGCCCGAGTCAGCCCCAGCATTTT	CASTQNRGPSQPQHF
few	.	TRBJ1-2	TRBV2	TGTGCCAGCAGTCCGACAGGTGGCTACACCTTC	CASSPTGGYTF
few	TRBD1	TRBJ2-2	TRBV6-6	TGTGCCAGCAGGGAACAGGGGTCTACCGGGGAGCTGTTTTTT	CASREQGSTGELFF
.	.	TRBJ2-2	TRBV19	TGTGCCAGTAGTATTAGGCAGGGCGGCACCGGGGAGCTGTTTTTT	CASSIRQGGTGELFF
.	TRBD2	TRBJ2-2	TRBV7-2	TGTGCCAGCAGCAACGGGGGAGGGAGAATGACCGGGGAGCTGTTTTTT	CASSNGGGRMTGELFF
.	.	TRBJ1-2	TRBV30	TGTGCCTGGAGTGAACCCTCGAGTACCTATGGCTACACCTTC	CAWSEPSSTYGYTF
.	TRBD1	TRBJ1-1	TRBV2	TGTGCCAGCATGAGAGGACAGGGGGGTACTGAAGCTTTCTTT	CASMRGQGGTEAFF